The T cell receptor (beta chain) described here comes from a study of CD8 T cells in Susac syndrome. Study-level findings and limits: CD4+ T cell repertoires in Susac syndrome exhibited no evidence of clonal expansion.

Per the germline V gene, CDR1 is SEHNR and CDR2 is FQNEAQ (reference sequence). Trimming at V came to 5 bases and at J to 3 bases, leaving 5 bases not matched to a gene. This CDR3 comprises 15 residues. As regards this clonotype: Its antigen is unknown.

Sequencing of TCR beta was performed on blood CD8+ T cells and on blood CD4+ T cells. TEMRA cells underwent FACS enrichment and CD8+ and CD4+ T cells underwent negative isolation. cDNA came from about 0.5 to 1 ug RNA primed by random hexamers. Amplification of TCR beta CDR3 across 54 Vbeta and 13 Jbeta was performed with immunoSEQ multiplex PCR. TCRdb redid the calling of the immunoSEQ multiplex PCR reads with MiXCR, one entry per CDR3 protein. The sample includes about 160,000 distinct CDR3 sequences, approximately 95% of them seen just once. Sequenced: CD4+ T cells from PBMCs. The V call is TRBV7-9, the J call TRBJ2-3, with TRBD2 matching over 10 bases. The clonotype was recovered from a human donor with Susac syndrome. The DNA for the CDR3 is TGTGCCAGCAGCCCAGGGACTAGCGAAACAGATACGCAGTATTTT. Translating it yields CASSPGTSETDTQYF.